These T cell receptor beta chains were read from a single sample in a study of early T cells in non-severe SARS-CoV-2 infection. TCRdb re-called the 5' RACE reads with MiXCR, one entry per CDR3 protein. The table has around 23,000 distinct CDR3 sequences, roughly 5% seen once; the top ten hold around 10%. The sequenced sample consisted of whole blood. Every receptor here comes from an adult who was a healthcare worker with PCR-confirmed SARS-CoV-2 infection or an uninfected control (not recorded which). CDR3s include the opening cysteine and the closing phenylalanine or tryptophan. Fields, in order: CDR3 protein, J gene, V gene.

CASSLSFGSNSPLHF	TRBJ1-6	TRBV11-3
CASSRYGTASEQYF	TRBJ2-7	TRBV7-2
CASGGLAGKNEQFF	TRBJ2-1	TRBV27
CASSQESRTGGWAKNIQYF	TRBJ2-4	TRBV4-3
CASSQSAGWQPQHF	TRBJ1-5	TRBV6-2/TRBV6-3
CASSLGSSGNNEQFF	TRBJ2-1	TRBV5-1
CASSPRTGDSGEQYF	TRBJ2-7	TRBV5-1
CASSPSNRTSGSRGTGELFF	TRBJ2-2	TRBV18
CASSLDSQRPYNEQFF	TRBJ2-1	TRBV7-9
CASSALGRGAAQPQHF	TRBJ1-5	TRBV2
CASSQGGIAGRFRNEQFF	TRBJ2-1	TRBV4-1
CASSYSSGAETQYF	TRBJ2-5	TRBV6-5
CASSSRQGGKLFF	TRBJ1-4	TRBV7-2
CASSLVGTGPSETQYF	TRBJ2-5	TRBV7-2
CASSHQAGSSTEAFF	TRBJ1-1	TRBV3-1
CASSHDWLTYNEQFF	TRBJ2-1	TRBV11-2
CATGQQRPSGANVLTF	TRBJ2-6	TRBV19
CSARDRLAGPADTQYF	TRBJ2-3	TRBV20-1
CASSVDGTRKNEQFF	TRBJ2-1	TRBV9
CASSLTTGGAYEQYF	TRBJ2-7	TRBV7-2
CASSYRGTGTEAFF	TRBJ1-1	TRBV6-6
CSVDGVGVEAFF	TRBJ1-1	TRBV29-1
CSATSGTSGVNEQFF	TRBJ2-1	TRBV20-1
CATSDGGQTNTGELFF	TRBJ2-2	TRBV24-1
CSARDQQGGYEQYF	TRBJ2-7	TRBV20-1
CASSQESGSAETQYF	TRBJ2-5	TRBV4-3
CASSLEAQETQYF	TRBJ2-5	TRBV19
CATSGGSTDTQYF	TRBJ2-3	TRBV24-1
CASSLGEPSYNEQFF	TRBJ2-1	TRBV7-3
CSARKPFTGELFF	TRBJ2-2	TRBV20-1
CASSRGESGQGKETQYF	TRBJ2-5	TRBV7-9
CASTSGGGNNEQFF	TRBJ2-1	TRBV28
CASSPGPYSGANVLTF	TRBJ2-6	TRBV5-6
CASSFTTVQETQYF	TRBJ2-5	TRBV11-2